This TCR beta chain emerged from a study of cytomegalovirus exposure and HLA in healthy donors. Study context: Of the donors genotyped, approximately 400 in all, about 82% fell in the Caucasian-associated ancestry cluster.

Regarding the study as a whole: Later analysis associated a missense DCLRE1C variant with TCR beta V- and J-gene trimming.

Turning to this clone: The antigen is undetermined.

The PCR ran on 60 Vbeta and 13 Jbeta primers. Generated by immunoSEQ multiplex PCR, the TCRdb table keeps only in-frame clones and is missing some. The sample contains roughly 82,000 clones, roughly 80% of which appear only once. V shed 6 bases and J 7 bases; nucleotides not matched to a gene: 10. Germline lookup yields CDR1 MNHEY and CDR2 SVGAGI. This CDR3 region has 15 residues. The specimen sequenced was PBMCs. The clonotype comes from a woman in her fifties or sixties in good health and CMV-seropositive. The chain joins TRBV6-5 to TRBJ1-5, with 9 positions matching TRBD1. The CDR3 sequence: CASRPTDRGLQPQHF. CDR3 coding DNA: TGTGCCAGCAGACCCACGGACAGGGGTCTCCAGCCCCAGCATTTT.